These 8 T cell receptor beta chains share one sample of origin, sequenced in a study of T cell repertoires in cytomegalovirus infection (dated by TCRdb to the late 2010s). The sample was run on an Illumina HiSeq 1500. TCRdb applied fastp at Q25 and MiXCR to the public reads, then kept only in-frame beta chains. Identical CDR3 proteins give one entry, which carries the most common genes and DNA. The sample table records 650,000 to 900,000 distinct CDR3 sequences; approximately 32% of these occur just once. 9.5% to 15% of the sample lies in the top ten. What these receptors recognize is not known. Reading the label with the study, this specimen's treatment or condition is: in vitro stimulation with specific CMV peptide epitopes to enrich CMV-specific T cells. Sample: cultured CD8+ T cells from PBMCs, taken from culture after CMV antigen stimulation. Receptor source: a human donor in good health (CMV status not recorded). Some clones in this sample may be carry-over from other donors' samples.

The sample holds one count of this clonotype. The chain couples TRBV12-3 or TRBV12-4 to TRBJ1-2; 7 bases are a match to TRBD1. V shed 3 bases and J 4 bases; nucleotides not matched to a gene: 11. The CDR3 extends over 16 amino acids. CDR3 residues: CASSFLGGESFYGYTF. The CDR3 DNA follows: TGTGCCAGCAGTTTCCTAGGGGGCGAATCTTTCTATGGCTACACCTTC.

On this clonotype: This may stem from a read error, because a much larger clone lies one nucleotide away. J is TRBJ2-2 and V is TRBV7-9; 7 bases line up with TRBD1. The CDR3 sequence is 14 residues long. The V gene's germline CDR1 is SEHNR and CDR2 FQNEAQ (reference sequence). J lost 1 base, V lost 5 bases, and 1 base had no gene match. CDR3 amino acids: CASSGTVNTGELFF. The CDR3 DNA sequence: TGTGCCAGCAGCGGGACAGTGAACACCGGGGAGCTGTTTTTT.

V gene TRBV6-1 combines with J gene TRBJ1-2, with D hard to call. Trimming shortened V by 2 bases and J by 1 base, and 14 bases separated the two germline ends. CDR3 length: 16 residues. Germline lookup yields CDR1 MNHNS and CDR2 SASEGT. The CDR3 nucleotides read TGTGCCAGCAGTGAATGGCTTGGGTCCGGTAACTATGGCTACACCTTC. Translating gives CASSEWLGSGNYGYTF.

The chain combines TRBV7-6 with TRBJ1-4; D is perhaps TRBD1 (6 bases). Trimming removed 2 bases at V and 4 bases at J, with 23 bases between. The CDR3 totals 19 residues. Germline-derived CDR1 and CDR2 are SGHVS and FNYEAQ. The CDR3 DNA is TGTGCCAGCAGCTTACCTTCCAGGAGATTGGGGGCCTTTAATGAAAAACTGTTTTTT. Amino acids: CASSLPSRRLGAFNEKLFF.

This clonotype occurred a few times. This chain connects TRBV7-9 to TRBJ2-1, with TRBD1 matching 10 bases. V lost 3 bases, J lost 8 bases, and 7 bases stayed unmatched. The CDR3 sequence is 15 residues long. CDR1 and CDR2 (germline): SEHNR, FQNEAQ (reference sequence). The CDR3 region has the DNA TGTGCCAGCAGCTTGACAGGGGGCCGAAGAGATGAGCAGTTCTTC. Protein: CASSLTGGRRDEQFF.

The rearrangement links TRBV14 to TRBJ2-1; D is undetermined. CDR3 length: 15 residues. Germline loops: CDR1 SGHDN, CDR2 FVKESK. Between the trimmed V and J ends, which lost 4 bases and 0 bases, there was a span of 10 bases. DNA of the CDR3: TGTGCCAGCAGCCGAAAGCCAGTCTCCTACAATGAGCAGTTCTTC. Its translation: CASSRKPVSYNEQFF.

This clonotype was seen repeatedly, ten times or more. The chain joins TRBV7-8 to TRBJ2-7, with D maybe TRBD1 (5 bases). Germline CDR1 is SGHVS and CDR2 is FQNEAQ. Trimming cost V 1 base and J 6 bases, with 13 bases left between them. The CDR3 runs 14 residues. CDR3 region: CASSLGVAGIEQYF. CDR3 nucleotide sequence: TGTGCCAGCAGCTTAGGGGTGGCAGGGATCGAGCAGTACTTC.

The J gene is TRBJ1-1, the V gene TRBV27; 8 nucleotides line up with TRBD1. Germline CDR1 MNHEY, CDR2 SMNVEV (reference sequence). Trimming removed 5 bases from V and 6 bases from J; junction bases left unmatched: 17. There are 17 residues in the CDR3. CDR3: CASSPLFGQGKGPEAFF. The CDR3 DNA follows: TGTGCCAGCAGTCCCTTGTTCGGACAGGGAAAGGGGCCTGAAGCTTTCTTT.